This T cell receptor beta chain originates from a study of shared clonotypes between healthy human individuals. Looking at the study overall: Per donor, CD8 memory used one plate, CD8 naive used two, CD4 memory used three and CD4 naive used three. Study outcomes and limitations: Donor scarcity curtailed the genetic and exposure-history diversity represented herein.

Germline V lookup: CDR1 MGHRA, CDR2 YSYEKL. CDR3 length: 14 residues. V dropped 2 bases and J dropped 5 bases, with 12 bases sitting between them. To note about this clone: What it binds is not known.

Assay used: immunoSEQ multiplex PCR; TCRdb lists only in-frame clones, some missing. The sample contains 650,000 to 700,000 clones, 90% of which appear only once. Sequencing was performed on memory CD8+ T cells from PBMCs. As to subset: CD45RO+ cells pooled with CCR7-negative TemRA cells. The chain has TRBV4-1 and TRBJ2-5; TRBD2 might be the D (7 bases). This receptor was identified in a man between 18 and 35 years old in good health. Some clones in this sample may be carry-over from other donors' samples. The CDR3 spells CASSQRGGRETQYF. Written as DNA, the CDR3 is TGCGCCAGCAGCCAAAGGGGGGGCCGGGAGACCCAGTACTTC.